These 29 T cell receptor beta chains were all obtained from the same sample, sequenced in a study of cytomegalovirus exposure and HLA in healthy donors (dated by TCRdb to 2016 to 2017). The receptor library was made with the immunoSEQ multiplex PCR assay. The source is immuneACCESS, and TCRdb retained only in-frame sequences with V and J called. Part of the clones is not carried over; for the studies checked, unresolved V genes explain less than half of this, and the remainder is unexplained. In all, the sample holds about 170,000 clones, and around nine tenths of those were seen once. The ten most abundant clones make up 2% to 3% of the sample. The source material was PBMCs. These receptors all stem from a man aged 18 to 30 in good health and CMV-seropositive.

This clone has just one count. This chain links TRBV7-2 with TRBJ1-5; 8 bases are shared with TRBD1. Germline V gives CDR1 SGHTA, CDR2 FQGNSA. This CDR3 region has 16 residues. J gave up 6 bases and V 2 bases, and 9 bases lay outside the gene matches. CDR3 nucleotides: TGTGCCAGCAGCTTATCCCAGGGACAGGTAGTTCAGCCCCAGCATTTT. It codes for CASSLSQGQVVQPQHF.

The rearrangement uses TRBV7-9 and TRBJ1-2; maybe TRBD1 (6 bases). Per germline, CDR1 SEHNR and CDR2 FQNEAQ (reference sequence). The CDR3 consists of 16 residues. Trimming took off 5 bases at V and 2 bases at J, with 18 bases between the two ends. CDR3 sequence reads: CASSPPNTRGNYGYTF. CDR3 nucleotide sequence: TGTGCCAGCAGCCCACCCAATACCAGGGGAAACTATGGCTACACCTTC.

Here the CDR3 DNA reads TGTGCCAGCAGTTCGCTATTTCAGGGTGGTGAAGATACGCAGTATTTT. Translated, it gives CASSSLFQGGEDTQYF. The chain combines TRBV7-9 with TRBJ2-3, with D possibly TRBD1 on 5 matching bases. V dropped 6 bases and J dropped 5 bases, with 21 bases sitting between them. Germline loops: CDR1 SEHNR, CDR2 FQNEAQ (reference sequence). CDR3 length: 16 residues.

The V call is TRBV12-5, the J call TRBJ2-1, with 10 bases matching TRBD2. CDR3 length equals 17 residues. The V and J ends lost 0 bases and 3 bases, in that order; junction bases with no gene match: 5. CDR1 and CDR2 from the germline V gene are LGHNT and FRNRAP. The CDR3 loop reads CASGLVVGTSDYNEQFF. The DNA for the CDR3 is TGTGCTAGTGGTTTGGTAGTCGGGACTAGCGACTACAATGAGCAGTTCTTC.

The chain links TRBV4-2 to TRBJ2-7, with 7 bases lining up with TRBD1. The CDR3 runs to 15 residues. J was trimmed by 0 bases and V by 3 bases; bases with no gene match: 5. Germline loops: CDR1 LGHNA, CDR2 YNFKEQ. The CDR3 nucleotides read TGTGCCAGCAGCCACGGGACAGTCAACTCCTACGAGCAGTACTTC. This encodes CASSHGTVNSYEQYF.

This clone was observed a single time. This chain connects TRBV7-9 to TRBJ2-7; D remains unclear. Germline CDR1 SEHNR, CDR2 FQNEAQ (reference sequence). With 7 bases removed from V and 4 bases from J, the gap between germline ends came to 11 bases. The CDR3 spans 12 residues. CDR3 residues: CASTYSPYEQYF. For the CDR3, the DNA is TGTGCCAGCACTTACTCCCCTTACGAGCAGTACTTC.

This chain links TRBV1 with TRBJ2-7; TRBD1, the table's D call, was not compared with the DNA. TRBV1 is tagged as a pseudogene. This CDR3 has 16 residues. The CDR3 protein is CTSSRGRDTPRHEQYF. DNA for the CDR3: TGCACCAGCAGCCGAGGCCGGGACACGCCTAGACACGAGCAGTACTTC.

This chain connects TRBV7-8 to TRBJ1-4; no clear D. V was shortened by 10 bases and J by 1 base, with 7 bases between the two germline ends. Germline V gene data show CDR1 as SGHVS and CDR2 as FQNEAQ. CDR3 size: 12 residues. CDR3 sequence reads: CATHGTNEKLFF. DNA for the CDR3: TGTGCCACCCACGGAACTAATGAAAAACTGTTTTTT.

This clone was counted only a few times. Sequence at one end of the junction differs from germline and may be a read error. V and J are TRBV7-7 and TRBJ2-5; a possible D gene is TRBD2 (6 bases). Germline assignment: CDR1 SSHAT and CDR2 FNYEAQ (reference sequence). The CDR3 is 15 amino acids. In DNA, the CDR3 is TGTGCTAGCAGCCGTACTTACGGGGGTCAAGAGACCCAGTACTTC. Translation gives CASSRTYGGQETQYF.

The CDR3 is CASSFAWRSNTEAFF. DNA of the CDR3: TGTGCCAGCAGTTTCGCATGGCGGTCGAACACTGAAGCTTTCTTT. The rearrangement uses TRBV27 and TRBJ1-1; D is uncertain. The CDR3 consists of 15 residues. The germline V gene has CDR1 MNHEY and CDR2 SMNVEV (reference sequence). V was pared by 3 bases and J by 1 base, with 12 bases between.

This rearrangement joins TRBV7-9 to TRBJ1-3; TRBD1 aligns across 8 bases. The CDR3 is 19 amino acids. Germline CDR1 reads SEHNR; CDR2 reads FQNEAQ (reference sequence). V shed 8 bases, J shed 3 bases, and the junction held 21 bases outside the gene matches. The DNA for the CDR3 is TGTGCCAGCCCCAGGGGGCCAGAAATCCCAGGGGTGGATGGAAACACCATATATTTT. Translated, it gives CASPRGPEIPGVDGNTIYF.

The V and J genes are TRBV13 and TRBJ1-1, with D perhaps matching TRBD1 (6 bases). V was trimmed by 0 bases and J by 5 bases, leaving 13 bases between them. This CDR3 comprises 15 residues. Germline V gene sequence: CDR1 PRHDT, CDR2 FYEKMQ (reference sequence). The CDR3 sequence is CASSLGLRGSTEAFF. DNA of the CDR3: TGTGCCAGCAGCTTAGGCCTAAGGGGGAGTACTGAAGCTTTCTTT.

V and J are TRBV5-1 and TRBJ2-1, with 8 bases fitting TRBD2. This CDR3 has 15 amino acids. Germline assignment: CDR1 SGHRS and CDR2 YFSETQ. The trim removed 5 bases at V and 10 bases at J, leaving 14 bases unmatched. CDR3 protein: CASRVGLAGSREQFF. The CDR3, as DNA: TGCGCCAGCAGGGTTGGTTTAGCGGGGTCCAGGGAGCAGTTCTTC.

This clone came up a few times. This chain links TRBV4-2 with TRBJ1-1; D is perhaps TRBD1 (5 bases). The V end was cut by 5 bases, the J end by 1 base, with 5 bases between. This CDR3 has 12 amino acids. Looked up from germline, CDR1 is LGHNA and CDR2 is YNFKEQ. In nucleotides, the CDR3 is TGTGCCAGCAGCACAGGGAACACTGAAGCTTTCTTT. Translation gives CASSTGNTEAFF.

This clone was seen once. The V and J genes are TRBV27 and TRBJ2-7; D ambiguous. Germline V lookup: CDR1 MNHEY, CDR2 SMNVEV (reference sequence). CDR3 size: 17 residues. V lost 0 bases and J 2 bases, leaving 17 bases between the germline ends. The CDR3 loop is CASSLSIPWLTTYEQYF. The CDR3 DNA follows: TGTGCCAGCAGTTTATCGATTCCGTGGCTGACAACCTACGAGCAGTACTTC.

The chain carries TRBV9 and TRBJ2-3, with 13 bases lining up with TRBD2. CDR3 length: 17 residues. V was pared by 0 bases and J by 6 bases, with 7 bases of the junction left unmatched. CDR1 SGDLS and CDR2 YYNGEE come from the germline V gene. Here the CDR3 DNA reads TGTGCCAGCAGCGTAGGGGGACTAGCGGGATCGGGGGATACGCAGTATTTT. It yields the protein CASSVGGLAGSGDTQYF.

This clone was counted between two and nine times. This chain connects TRBV7-2 to TRBJ1-1; 7 nucleotides line up with TRBD1. The V and J ends lost 3 bases and 0 bases, in that order; junction bases with no gene match: 7. The CDR3 has 16 residues. Germline V CDR1 and CDR2: SGHTA, FQGNSA. Written as DNA, the CDR3 is TGTGCCAGCAGCTTTCCGTCCGGGACAGTGAACACTGAAGCTTTCTTT. This sequence encodes CASSFPSGTVNTEAFF. The entire variable domain, with the rest obtained from reference TRBV7-2 and TRBJ1-1, is as follows: GAGVSQSPSNKVTEKGKDVELRCDPISGHTALYWYRQSLGQGLEFLIYFQGNSAPDKSGLPSDRFSAERTGGSVSTLTIQRTQQEDSAVYLCASSFPSGTVNTEAFFGQGTRLTVV.

The CDR3 sequence is CASSLGYGEGGGYTF. CDR3 sequence (DNA): TGTGCCAGCAGCTTAGGTTACGGGGAAGGAGGTGGCTACACCTTC. V and J are TRBV7-9 and TRBJ1-2; no clear D gene. CDR3 size: 15 residues. Trimming removed 1 base at V and 7 bases at J, with 16 bases between. Germline CDR1 reads SEHNR; CDR2 reads FQNEAQ (reference sequence).

This chain connects TRBV5-1 to TRBJ2-5, with D possibly TRBD2 on 6 matching bases. CDR1 is SGHRS and CDR2 is YFSETQ in the germline V gene. Deletions cut 0 bases from V and 4 bases from J, with 16 bases between. CDR3 length equals 16 residues. This CDR3 reads CASSLDGTPRGETQYF. CDR3 sequence (DNA): TGCGCCAGCAGCTTGGATGGGACTCCACGAGGAGAGACCCAGTACTTC. The full variable domain, completed using reference TRBV5-1 and TRBJ2-5, is KAGVTQTPRYLIKTRGQQVTLSCSPISGHRSVSWYQQTPGQGLQFLFEYFSETQRNKGNFPGRFSGRQFSNSRSEMNVSTLELGDSALYLCASSLDGTPRGETQYFGPGTRLLVL.

V usage is TRBV9 and J usage is TRBJ2-7; D might be TRBD2 (6 bases). Germline CDR1 SGDLS, CDR2 YYNGEE. Between the trimmed V and J ends, which lost 1 base and 3 bases, there was a span of 14 bases. The CDR3 has 15 amino acids. The CDR3 DNA is TGTGCCAGCAGCGTATCATCCCGCGGGGACTACGAGCAGTACTTC. Amino acid sequence: CASSVSSRGDYEQYF.

The V gene is TRBV6-5, the J gene TRBJ2-3; D is perhaps TRBD2 (6 bases). Germline V gene data show CDR1 as MNHEY and CDR2 as SVGAGI. V shed 2 bases and J shed 2 bases, with 11 bases lying between them. The CDR3 covers 15 residues. In nucleotides, the CDR3 is TGTGCCAGCAGTTACGGCGGGGCCTACACAGATACGCAGTATTTT. Protein sequence: CASSYGGAYTDTQYF.

This rearrangement joins TRBV7-2 to TRBJ2-7; 10 nucleotides agree with TRBD2. Trimming cost V 2 bases and J 2 bases; bases outside gene matches: 3. This CDR3 is 15 amino acids long. Germline values: CDR1 SGHTA, CDR2 FQGNSA. The CDR3 DNA is TGTGCCAGCAGCTTATCGAGCGGGAGGGCCTACGAGCAGTACTTC. It encodes CASSLSSGRAYEQYF.

The chain combines TRBV11-2 with TRBJ2-1; 9 bases map to TRBD2. Looked up from germline, CDR1 is SGHAT and CDR2 is FQNNGV. V dropped 0 bases and J dropped 0; count of bases not matched to a gene: 6. The CDR3 totals 18 residues. The CDR3 sequence is CASSLDRLAGSSYNEQFF. The CDR3 DNA sequence: TGTGCCAGCAGCTTAGATCGGCTAGCGGGGAGCTCCTACAATGAGCAGTTCTTC.

This chain joins TRBV5-6 and TRBJ2-7; TRBD2 matches 7 bases. Germline assignment: CDR1 SGHDT and CDR2 YYEEEE. The length of the CDR3 is 14 residues. V shed 0 bases, J shed 4 bases, and the junction held 4 bases outside the gene matches. The CDR3 DNA reads TGTGCCAGCAGCTTGGGTGGTAGCGGGTACGAGCAGTACTTC. The encoded protein is CASSLGGSGYEQYF.

The chain employs TRBV4-3 and TRBJ2-3; TRBD2 agrees at 9 bases. There are 15 residues in the CDR3. Trimming removed 4 bases from V and 3 bases from J; junction bases left unmatched: 5. Per the germline V gene, CDR1 is LGHNA and CDR2 is YSLEER. The CDR3 protein is CASSLAGAMTDTQYF. Here the CDR3 DNA reads TGCGCCAGCAGCCTAGCGGGGGCCATGACAGATACGCAGTATTTT.

This chain uses TRBV4-3 with TRBJ1-2; perhaps TRBD1 as D (6 bases). V lost 5 bases and J lost 4, with 11 bases in between. Per germline, CDR1 LGHNA and CDR2 YSLEER. This CDR3 spans 13 amino acids. In DNA form, the CDR3 reads TGCGCCAGCAGCACGGACAGTCTCTATGGCTACACCTTC. The encoded protein is CASSTDSLYGYTF.

The chain carries TRBV4-1 and TRBJ2-1, with 12 bases lining up with TRBD2. Trimming took 0 bases from V and 5 from J; bases not matched to a gene: 5. The CDR3 extends over 17 amino acids. Germline CDR1 MGHRA, CDR2 YSYEKL. CDR3 sequence: CASSQELAGGPHNEQFF. The CDR3 DNA sequence: TGCGCCAGCAGCCAAGAACTAGCGGGGGGACCACACAATGAGCAGTTCTTC.

The chain employs TRBV7-2 and TRBJ1-5, with TRBD1 as a possible D gene (6 bases). The length of the CDR3 is 15 residues. Trimming took off 5 bases at V and 0 bases at J, with 11 bases between the two ends. CDR1 is SGHTA and CDR2 is FQGNSA in the germline V gene. CDR3 loop: CASSLTGNSNQPQHF. The CDR3 region has the DNA TGTGCCAGCAGCCTTACAGGGAATAGCAATCAGCCCCAGCATTTT.

The CDR3 nucleotides read TGCGCCAGCAGCCAAGGGGCGGGACAGCGGAGGCAGTACTTC. Protein sequence: CASSQGAGQRRQYF. V is TRBV4-3 and J is TRBJ2-5, with a weak D call TRBD1 (7 bases). CDR3 length equals 14 residues. The germline V gene encodes CDR1 LGHNA and CDR2 YSLEER. Trimming removed 1 base from V and 11 bases from J, with 17 bases in between.